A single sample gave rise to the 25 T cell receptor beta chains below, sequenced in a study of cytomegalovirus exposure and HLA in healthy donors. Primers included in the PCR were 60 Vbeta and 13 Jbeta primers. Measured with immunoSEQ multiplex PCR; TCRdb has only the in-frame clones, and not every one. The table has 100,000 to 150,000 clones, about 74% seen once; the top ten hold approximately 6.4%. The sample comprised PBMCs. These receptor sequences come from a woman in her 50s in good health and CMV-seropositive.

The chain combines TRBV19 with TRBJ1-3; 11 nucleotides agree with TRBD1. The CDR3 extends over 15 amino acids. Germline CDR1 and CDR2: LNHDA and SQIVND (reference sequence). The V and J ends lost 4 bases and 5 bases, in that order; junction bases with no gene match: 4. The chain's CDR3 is CASSTGQGARNTIYF. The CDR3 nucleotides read TGTGCCAGTAGTACCGGACAGGGGGCTAGAAACACCATATATTTT.

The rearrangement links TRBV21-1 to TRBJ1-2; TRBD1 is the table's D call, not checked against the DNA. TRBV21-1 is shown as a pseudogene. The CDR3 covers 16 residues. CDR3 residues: CASSKARDRHTYGYTF. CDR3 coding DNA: TGTGCCAGCAGCAAAGCGAGGGACAGGCACACCTATGGCTACACCTTC.

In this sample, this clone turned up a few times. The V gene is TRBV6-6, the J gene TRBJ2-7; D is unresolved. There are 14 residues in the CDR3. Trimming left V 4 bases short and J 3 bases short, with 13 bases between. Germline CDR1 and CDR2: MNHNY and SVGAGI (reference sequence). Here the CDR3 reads CASSSTLTNYEQYF. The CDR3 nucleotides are TGTGCCAGCAGTTCCACCCTTACTAACTACGAGCAGTACTTC.

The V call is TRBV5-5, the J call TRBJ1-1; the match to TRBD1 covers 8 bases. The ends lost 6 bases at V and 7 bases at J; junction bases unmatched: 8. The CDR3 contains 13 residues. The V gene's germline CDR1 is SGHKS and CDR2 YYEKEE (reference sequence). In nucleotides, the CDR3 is TGTGCCAGCACCTGGACAGGGAAAGGTGAAGCTTTCTTT. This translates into CASTWTGKGEAFF.

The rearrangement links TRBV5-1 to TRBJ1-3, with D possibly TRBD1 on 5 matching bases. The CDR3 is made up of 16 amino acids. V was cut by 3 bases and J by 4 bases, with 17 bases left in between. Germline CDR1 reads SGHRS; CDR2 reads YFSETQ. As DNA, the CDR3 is TGCGCCAGCAGCTCGGGGGACGGTCTATCCGGAAACACCATATATTTT. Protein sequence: CASSSGDGLSGNTIYF.

CDR3: CASSQPPFSGAFF. In DNA form, the CDR3 reads TGCGCCAGCAGCCAACCCCCGTTTAGTGGAGCTTTCTTT. The chain employs TRBV4-1 and TRBJ1-1; no clear D. This CDR3 spans 13 amino acids. V lost 2 bases to trimming and J lost 10 bases, with 14 bases between them. CDR1 MGHRA and CDR2 YSYEKL come from the germline V gene.

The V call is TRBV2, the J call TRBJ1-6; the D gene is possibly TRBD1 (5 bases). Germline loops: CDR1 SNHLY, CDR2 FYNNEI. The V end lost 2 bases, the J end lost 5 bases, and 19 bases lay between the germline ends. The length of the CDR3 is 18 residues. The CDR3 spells CASSESGAHPLNNSPLHF. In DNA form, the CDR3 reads TGTGCCAGCAGTGAAAGCGGGGCACACCCGCTCAATAATTCACCCCTCCACTTT.

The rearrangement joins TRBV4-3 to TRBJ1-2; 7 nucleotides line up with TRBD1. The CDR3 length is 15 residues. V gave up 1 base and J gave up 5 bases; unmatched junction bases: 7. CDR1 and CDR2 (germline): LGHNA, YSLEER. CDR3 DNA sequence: TGCGCCAGCAGCCAAGTATGGGCAGGGGGTTATGGCTACACCTTC. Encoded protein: CASSQVWAGGYGYTF.

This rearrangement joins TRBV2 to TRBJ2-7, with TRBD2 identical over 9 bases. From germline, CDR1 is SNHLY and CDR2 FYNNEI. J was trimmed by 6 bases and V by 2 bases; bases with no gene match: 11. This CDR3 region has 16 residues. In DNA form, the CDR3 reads TGTGCCAGCAGTGAAAGGGGACCGCGGGGGGGTAGCGAGCAGTACTTC. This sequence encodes CASSERGPRGGSEQYF.

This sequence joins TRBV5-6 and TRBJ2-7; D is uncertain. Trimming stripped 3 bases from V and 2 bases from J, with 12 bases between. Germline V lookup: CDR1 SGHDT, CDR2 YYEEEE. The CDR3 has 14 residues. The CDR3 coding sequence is TGTGCCAGCAGCTCGCTCGACACCCCCTACGAGCAGTACTTC. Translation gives CASSSLDTPYEQYF. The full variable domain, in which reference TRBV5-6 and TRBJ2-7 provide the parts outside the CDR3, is DAGVTQSPTHLIKTRGQQVTLRCSPKSGHDTVSWYQQALGQGPQFIFQYYEEEERQRGNFPDRFSGHQFPNYSSELNVNALLLGDSALYLCASSSLDTPYEQYFGPGTRLTVT.

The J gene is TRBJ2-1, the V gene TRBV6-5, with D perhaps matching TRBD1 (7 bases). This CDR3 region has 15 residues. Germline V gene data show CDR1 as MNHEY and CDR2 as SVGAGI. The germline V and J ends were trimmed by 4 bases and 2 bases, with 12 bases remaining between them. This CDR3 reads CASSLAGQPYNEQFF. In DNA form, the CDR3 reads TGTGCCAGCAGTTTGGCGGGACAGCCCTACAATGAGCAGTTCTTC.

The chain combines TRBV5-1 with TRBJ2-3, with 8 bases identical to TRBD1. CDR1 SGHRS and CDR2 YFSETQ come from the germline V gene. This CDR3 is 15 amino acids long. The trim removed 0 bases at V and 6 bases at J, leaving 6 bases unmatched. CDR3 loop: CASSLETGDGDTQYF. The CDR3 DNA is TGCGCCAGCAGCTTGGAGACAGGGGATGGGGATACGCAGTATTTT. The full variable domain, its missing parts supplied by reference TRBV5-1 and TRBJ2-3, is KAGVTQTPRYLIKTRGQQVTLSCSPISGHRSVSWYQQTPGQGLQFLFEYFSETQRNKGNFPGRFSGRQFSNSRSEMNVSTLELGDSALYLCASSLETGDGDTQYFGPGTRLTVL.

In DNA form, the CDR3 reads TGTGCCAGTAGTATATTGGACAATTCATACCAGCCCCAGCATTTT. Translated, it gives CASSILDNSYQPQHF. The chain joins TRBV19 to TRBJ1-5; D is perhaps TRBD1 (5 bases). Germline V gene lookup returns CDR1 LNHDA and CDR2 SQIVND (reference sequence). The V and J ends lost 2 bases and 7 bases respectively, with 15 bases between them. The CDR3 consists of 15 residues.

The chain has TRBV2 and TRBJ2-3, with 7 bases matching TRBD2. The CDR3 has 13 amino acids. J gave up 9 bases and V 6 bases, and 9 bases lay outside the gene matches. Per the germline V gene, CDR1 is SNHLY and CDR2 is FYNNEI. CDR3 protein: CASRGPSGVTQYF. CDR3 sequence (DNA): TGTGCCAGCAGGGGGCCTAGCGGAGTGACGCAGTATTTT.

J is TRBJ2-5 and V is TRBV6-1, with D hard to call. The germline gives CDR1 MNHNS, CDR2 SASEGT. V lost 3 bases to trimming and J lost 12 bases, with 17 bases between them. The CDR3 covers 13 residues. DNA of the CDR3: TGTGCCAGCAGTGACCCCCCAGGATACTTGAAGTACTTC. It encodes CASSDPPGYLKYF.

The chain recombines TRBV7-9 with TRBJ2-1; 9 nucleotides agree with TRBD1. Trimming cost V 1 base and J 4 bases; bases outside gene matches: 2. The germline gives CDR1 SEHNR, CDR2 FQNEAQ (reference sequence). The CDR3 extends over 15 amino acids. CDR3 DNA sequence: TGTGCCAGCAGCTTAGGGACAGGGGAGTACAATGAGCAGTTCTTC. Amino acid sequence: CASSLGTGEYNEQFF.

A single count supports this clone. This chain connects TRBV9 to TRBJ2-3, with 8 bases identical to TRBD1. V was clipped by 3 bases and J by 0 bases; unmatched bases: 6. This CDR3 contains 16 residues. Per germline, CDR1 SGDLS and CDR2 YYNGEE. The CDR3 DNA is TGTGCCAGCAGCGCTCGGGACAGGACTAGCACAGATACGCAGTATTTT. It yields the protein CASSARDRTSTDTQYF.

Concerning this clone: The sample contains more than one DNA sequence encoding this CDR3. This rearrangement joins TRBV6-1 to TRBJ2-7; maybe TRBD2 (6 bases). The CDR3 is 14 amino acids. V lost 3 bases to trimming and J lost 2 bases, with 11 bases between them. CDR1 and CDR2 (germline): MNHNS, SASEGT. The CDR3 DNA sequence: TGTGCCAGCAGTGACTCCGGGGGACCCTACGAGCAGTACTTC. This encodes CASSDSGGPYEQYF.

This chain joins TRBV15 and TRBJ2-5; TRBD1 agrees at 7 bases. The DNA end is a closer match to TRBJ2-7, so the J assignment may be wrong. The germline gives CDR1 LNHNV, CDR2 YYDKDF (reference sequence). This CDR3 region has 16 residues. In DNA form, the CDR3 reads TGTGCCACCAGCAGAGATGTACCGACAGGGTCCTACGAGCAGTACTTC. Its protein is CATSRDVPTGSYEQYF.

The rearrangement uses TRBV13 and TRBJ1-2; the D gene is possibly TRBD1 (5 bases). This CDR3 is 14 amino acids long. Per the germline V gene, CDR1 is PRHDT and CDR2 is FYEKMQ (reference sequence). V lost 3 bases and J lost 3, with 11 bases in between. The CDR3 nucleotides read TGTGCCAGCAGCTTCCGAACAGGCCACTATGGCTACACCTTC. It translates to CASSFRTGHYGYTF.

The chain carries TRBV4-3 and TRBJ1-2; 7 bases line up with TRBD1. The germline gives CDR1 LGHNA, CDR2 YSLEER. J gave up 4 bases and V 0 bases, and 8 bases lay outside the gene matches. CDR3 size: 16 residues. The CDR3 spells CASSQEASGTAYGYTF. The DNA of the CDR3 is TGCGCCAGCAGCCAAGAAGCGTCCGGGACAGCCTATGGCTACACCTTC.

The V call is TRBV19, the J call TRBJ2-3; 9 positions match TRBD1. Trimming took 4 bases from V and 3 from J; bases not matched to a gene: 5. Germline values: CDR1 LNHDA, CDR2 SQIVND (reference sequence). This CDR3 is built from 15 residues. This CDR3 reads CASSTGTGRTDTQYF. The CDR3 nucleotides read TGTGCCAGTAGTACCGGGACAGGGAGGACAGATACGCAGTATTTT.

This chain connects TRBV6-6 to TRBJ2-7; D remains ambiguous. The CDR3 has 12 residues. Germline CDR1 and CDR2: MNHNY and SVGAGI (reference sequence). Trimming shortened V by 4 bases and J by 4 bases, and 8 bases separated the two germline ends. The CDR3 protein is CASSSEKYEQYF. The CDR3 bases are TGTGCCAGCAGTTCCGAGAAGTACGAGCAGTACTTC.

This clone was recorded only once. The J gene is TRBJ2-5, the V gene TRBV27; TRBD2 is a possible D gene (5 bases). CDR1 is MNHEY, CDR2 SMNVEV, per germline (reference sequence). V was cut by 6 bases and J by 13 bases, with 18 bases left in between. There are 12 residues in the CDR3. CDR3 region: CASSHNRRSLYF. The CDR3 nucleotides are TGTGCCAGCAGCCATAACCGGAGGAGTCTGTACTTC.

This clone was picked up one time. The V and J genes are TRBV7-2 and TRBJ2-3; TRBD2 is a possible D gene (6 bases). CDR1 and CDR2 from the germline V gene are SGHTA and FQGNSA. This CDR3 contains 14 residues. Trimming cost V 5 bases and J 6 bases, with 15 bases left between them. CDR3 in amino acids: CASSRSTGEDTQYF. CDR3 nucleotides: TGTGCCAGCAGCCGAAGCACGGGAGAGGATACGCAGTATTTT.